One and the same sample provided the 12 T cell receptor beta chains below, sequenced in a study of technical replicates of blood from four donors. TCRdb keeps only in-frame clones here, not all; method: immunoSEQ multiplex PCR. The sample has some 99,000 clones; approximately 95% are singletons. Sequencing was done on a sample of T cells isolated from PBMCs. The receptors shown here come from a human donor in good health.

The chain is built from TRBV5-1 and TRBJ2-1, with TRBD1 as a possible D gene (6 bases). The CDR3 is 14 residues long. V gave up 3 bases and J gave up 9 bases, with 16 bases separating them. From germline, CDR1 is SGHRS and CDR2 YFSETQ. CDR3 nucleotide sequence: TGCGCCAGCAGCTCGGGACAACCCGGGGTTGAGCAGTTCTTC. Translated, it gives CASSSGQPGVEQFF.

The gene calls are TRBV5-1 and TRBJ2-1, with 12 positions matching TRBD1. V shed 4 bases, J shed 8 bases, and the junction held 7 bases outside the gene matches. Per the germline V gene, CDR1 is SGHRS and CDR2 is YFSETQ. The CDR3 length is 15 residues. CDR3 sequence reads: CASSLAGTGGHEQFF. In DNA form, the CDR3 reads TGCGCCAGCAGCCTAGCCGGGACAGGGGGCCATGAGCAGTTCTTC.

The chain uses TRBV11-3 and TRBJ2-7, with unresolved D. With 4 bases removed from V and 2 bases from J, the gap between germline ends came to 12 bases. Germline V CDR1 and CDR2: SGHNT, YENEEA. This CDR3 comprises 14 residues. For the CDR3, the DNA is TGTGCCAGCAGCTCCCTAGACCAACCCTACGAGCAGTACTTC. Translated: CASSSLDQPYEQYF.

V usage is TRBV6-5 and J usage is TRBJ1-5; the D gene is possibly TRBD1 (5 bases). CDR3 length: 15 amino acids. Deletions cut 6 bases from V and 0 bases from J, with 12 bases between. Germline lookup yields CDR1 MNHEY and CDR2 SVGAGI. This CDR3 is CASRSGWFSNQPQHF. The CDR3 nucleotides read TGTGCCAGCAGATCAGGGTGGTTTAGCAATCAGCCCCAGCATTTT.

The V and J genes are TRBV11-2 and TRBJ2-7, with 9 bases matching TRBD2. CDR1 is SGHAT, CDR2 FQNNGV, per germline. Trimming at V came to 2 bases and at J to 4 bases, leaving 9 bases not matched to a gene. This CDR3 region has 16 residues. In DNA form, the CDR3 reads TGTGCCAGCAGCTTACATATAGCGGGAGTAAGATACGAGCAGTACTTC. Encoded protein: CASSLHIAGVRYEQYF.

The chain combines TRBV9 with TRBJ1-2; D gene unclear. Germline V gives CDR1 SGDLS, CDR2 YYNGEE. This CDR3 region has 15 residues. Trimming removed 0 bases from V and 8 bases from J, with 17 bases in between. CDR3 in amino acids: CASSVAPSPVEGYTF. CDR3 nucleotides: TGTGCCAGCAGCGTAGCCCCCTCACCCGTAGAAGGCTACACCTTC.

This chain connects TRBV7-2 to TRBJ1-2; TRBD1 matches at 8 bases. The length of the CDR3 is 15 residues. CDR1 and CDR2 (germline): SGHTA, FQGNSA. The V segment lost 6 bases and the J segment 8 bases; nucleotides outside the gene matches: 14. The CDR3 region is CASRDSGTGGAGYTF. CDR3 DNA: TGTGCCAGCAGAGACTCCGGGACAGGAGGGGCGGGCTACACCTTC.

This rearrangement joins TRBV9 to TRBJ1-2; D uncertain. The CDR3 spans 13 residues. Germline loops: CDR1 SGDLS, CDR2 YYNGEE. V lost 0 bases and J lost 2, with 5 bases in between. In nucleotides, the CDR3 is TGTGCCAGCAGCGTAGCCCAGAACTATGGCTACACCTTC. Encoded protein: CASSVAQNYGYTF. Full variable domain (remainder filled in from reference TRBV9 and TRBJ1-2): DSGVTQTPKHLITATGQRVTLRCSPRSGDLSVYWYQQSLDQGLQFLIQYYNGEERAKGNILERFSAQQFPDLHSELNLSSLELGDSALYFCASSVAQNYGYTFGSGTRLTVV.

This chain uses TRBV6-4 with TRBJ2-1; D is ambiguous. CDR3 length: 16 residues. The V gene's germline CDR1 is MRHNA and CDR2 SNTAGT. Trimming pared 0 bases from V and 6 bases from J, leaving 15 bases between. The CDR3 protein is CASSDSARHQFNEQFF. As DNA, the CDR3 is TGTGCCAGCAGTGACTCCGCCAGGCACCAATTCAATGAGCAGTTCTTC.

The chain recombines TRBV2 with TRBJ2-1; 7 bases fit TRBD2. Trimming cost V 0 bases and J 2 bases; bases outside gene matches: 7. The CDR3 is 17 amino acids. Germline V gives CDR1 SNHLY, CDR2 FYNNEI. CDR3 loop: CASSEAGGGVPYNEQFF. The CDR3 DNA sequence: TGTGCCAGCAGTGAAGCTGGCGGGGGTGTCCCCTACAATGAGCAGTTCTTC.

The chain uses TRBV7-2 and TRBJ1-1; D not resolved. Germline assignment: CDR1 SGHTA and CDR2 FQGNSA. The CDR3 is 17 residues long. V shed 1 base and J shed 0 bases, with 15 bases lying between them. CDR3 in DNA: TGTGCCAGCAGCTTAGAATTTTCGATATGGCTGAACACTGAAGCTTTCTTT. It codes for CASSLEFSIWLNTEAFF.

The chain links TRBV13 to TRBJ2-4; 7 bases align to TRBD1. The V and J ends lost 3 bases and 5 bases, in that order; junction bases with no gene match: 7. In germline, CDR1 is PRHDT, CDR2 FYEKMQ (reference sequence). The CDR3 extends over 15 amino acids. CDR3 nucleotides: TGTGCCAGCAGCTTGCACGGGGACAGCCAAAACATTCAGTACTTC. Amino acids: CASSLHGDSQNIQYF.